Listed here are 30 T cell receptor beta chains from one sample, sequenced in a study of shared clonotypes between healthy human individuals (dated by TCRdb to 2020 to 2022). Library construction relied on the immunoSEQ multiplex PCR assay. This immuneACCESS table, as held by TCRdb, lists in-frame sequences with V and J called but not all clones. Of the missing ones, under half trace to an unresolved V gene in checked studies; the others have no known cause. This sample holds around 2,000,000 clones; around 95% were observed only once. Clones ranked in the top ten supply roughly 0.13% of the sample. The sequenced sample consisted of naive CD4+ T cells sorted from blood. The cell subset or site label corresponds to: CD45RA+ positively selected. The receptor source for this set is a man younger than 30 in good health.

V usage is TRBV20-1 and J usage is TRBJ2-7; D may be TRBD2 (6 bases). CDR3 size: 11 residues. Germline V gene lookup returns CDR1 DFQATT and CDR2 SNEGSKA (reference sequence). Trimming shortened V by 3 bases and J by 7 bases, and 10 bases separated the two germline ends. The CDR3 loop is CSARAGWEQYF. The CDR3 DNA reads as TGCAGTGCTAGGGCGGGGTGGGAGCAGTACTTC.

The genes are TRBV6-1 and TRBJ1-6, with a weak D call TRBD1 (6 bases). Germline assignment: CDR1 MNHNS and CDR2 SASEGT. The CDR3 extends over 17 amino acids. V was trimmed by 0 bases and J by 2 bases, leaving 11 bases between them. CDR3 residues: CASSEAEEGAYNSPLHF. Here the CDR3 DNA reads TGTGCCAGCAGTGAAGCGGAAGAGGGGGCCTATAATTCACCCCTCCACTTT.

V is TRBV2 and J is TRBJ1-1, with 7 bases fitting TRBD1. The V and J ends lost 6 bases and 1 base, in that order; junction bases with no gene match: 5. Per the germline V gene, CDR1 is SNHLY and CDR2 is FYNNEI. The CDR3 consists of 14 residues. CDR3 loop: CASSPQGTNTEAFF. The CDR3 DNA reads as TGTGCCAGCAGCCCACAGGGGACGAACACTGAAGCTTTCTTT.

This chain uses TRBV6-1 with TRBJ2-3; no clear D gene. The CDR3 extends over 14 amino acids. V was shortened by 2 bases and J by 2 bases, with 8 bases between the two germline ends. Germline V lookup: CDR1 MNHNS, CDR2 SASEGT. The CDR3 spells CASSEMRSTDTQYF. The CDR3 DNA reads as TGTGCCAGCAGTGAAATGCGTTCCACAGATACGCAGTATTTT.

The V call is TRBV10-3, the J call TRBJ2-7, with TRBD1 matching over 8 bases. Germline V gene sequence: CDR1 ENHRY, CDR2 SYGVKD. The CDR3 runs to 15 residues. With V trimmed by 4 bases and J by 6 bases, 11 bases remained unmatched. For the CDR3, the DNA is TGTGCCATCAGTGGGCAGGGGGCGCATATTTTCGAGCAGTACTTC. This codes for CAISGQGAHIFEQYF.

V and J are TRBV6-6 and TRBJ1-2; D is possibly TRBD1 (5 bases). Germline CDR1 and CDR2: MNHNY and SVGAGI (reference sequence). CDR3 size: 14 residues. Trimming stripped 2 bases from V and 3 bases from J, with 10 bases between. The CDR3, as DNA: TGTGCCAGCAGTTACCCAGGGTTTGACTATGGCTACACCTTC. This translates into CASSYPGFDYGYTF.

This clone was recorded once. This chain uses TRBV7-9 with TRBJ2-3; D remains ambiguous. Germline loops: CDR1 SEHNR, CDR2 FQNEAQ (reference sequence). The V end was cut by 5 bases, the J end by 2 bases, with 11 bases between. The CDR3 extends over 14 amino acids. The CDR3 is CASSPRGITDTQYF. The CDR3, as DNA: TGTGCCAGCAGCCCCAGAGGAATCACAGATACGCAGTATTTT.

The chain employs TRBV2 and TRBJ2-1; no firm D call. Germline-derived CDR1 and CDR2 are SNHLY and FYNNEI. The V end was cut by 7 bases, the J end by 9 bases, with 19 bases between. The CDR3 extends over 14 amino acids. The CDR3 loop reads CASTSGLSSGEQFF. The CDR3 DNA is TGTGCCAGCACTTCCGGGCTCTCCTCAGGTGAGCAGTTCTTC.

The chain uses TRBV7-9 and TRBJ2-1; D not certain. The CDR3 runs 13 residues. Germline CDR1 reads SEHNR; CDR2 reads FQNEAQ (reference sequence). The V gene lost 3 bases and the J gene lost 4 bases, with 7 bases spanning the gap. DNA for the CDR3: TGTGCCAGCAGCTTGGATCTATACAATGAGCAGTTCTTC. Protein sequence: CASSLDLYNEQFF.

This clone was found once. This chain uses TRBV5-6 with TRBJ1-5; possible D gene TRBD1, 5 bases. The CDR3 consists of 14 residues. V was trimmed by 2 bases and J by 5 bases, leaving 11 bases between them. The germline V gene has CDR1 SGHDT and CDR2 YYEEEE. This CDR3 reads CASSFGGGDQPQHF. As DNA, the CDR3 is TGTGCCAGCAGCTTCGGGGGTGGGGATCAGCCCCAGCATTTT.

The chain carries TRBV21-1 and TRBJ1-2. TRBV21-1 is flagged as a pseudogene. The CDR3 totals 12 residues. The CDR3 loop is CASRALNYGYTF. CDR3 coding DNA: TGTGCCAGCCGGGCGCTCAACTATGGCTACACCTTC.

The chain uses TRBV11-2 and TRBJ2-1, with D perhaps being TRBD1 or TRBD2 (5 bases each). This CDR3 is 15 amino acids long. V lost 6 bases to trimming and J lost 8 bases, with 20 bases between them. The germline CDR1 and CDR2 sequences are SGHAT and FQNNGV. For the CDR3, the DNA is TGTGCCAGCAGGGACGGGACCAAGGCTTTAGATGAGCAGTTCTTC. It translates to CASRDGTKALDEQFF.

This clone appeared a single time. Additional DNA sequences in this sample encode the identical CDR3. V usage is TRBV28 and J usage is TRBJ1-2, with a tentative D call TRBD1 (5 bases). The CDR3 length is 12 residues. Germline loops: CDR1 MDHEN, CDR2 SYDVKM. The V end was cut by 5 bases, the J end by 4 bases, with 8 bases between. The CDR3 protein is CASSQGGYGYTF. The CDR3 DNA is TGTGCCAGCAGTCAGGGAGGCTATGGCTACACCTTC.

The rearrangement uses TRBV5-1 and TRBJ1-4; the match to TRBD1 covers 7 bases. The CDR3 length is 16 residues. Germline values: CDR1 SGHRS, CDR2 YFSETQ. The V gene end was trimmed by 4 bases and the J gene end by 0 bases; junction bases not matched to a gene: 6. The CDR3 DNA reads as TGCGCCAGCAGCCGCCGGGACAGAGCAACTAATGAAAAACTGTTTTTT. Translating it yields CASSRRDRATNEKLFF.

CDR3 bases: TGCGCCAGCAGCCTGGGACAGGGGGAAAGTGAGCAGTTCTTC. Protein: CASSLGQGESEQFF. V usage is TRBV5-1 and J usage is TRBJ2-1; 11 nucleotides match TRBD1. This CDR3 is 14 amino acids long. CDR1 is SGHRS and CDR2 is YFSETQ in the germline V gene. J gave up 9 bases and V 4 bases, and 6 bases lay outside the gene matches.

CDR3 bases: TGCGCCAGCAGCTCTACCGGACAGGGGGCTAATGAAAAACTGTTTTTT. Amino acid sequence: CASSSTGQGANEKLFF. The genes are TRBV5-1 and TRBJ1-4; TRBD1 matches 10 bases. J gave up 3 bases and V 3 bases, and 5 bases lay outside the gene matches. Germline CDR1 is SGHRS and CDR2 is YFSETQ. The CDR3 spans 16 residues.

In its sample, this clone was seen once. This sample also contains other DNA sequences that code for the same CDR3. The chain carries TRBV10-3 and TRBJ1-5, with a tentative D call TRBD1 (5 bases). The germline V gene encodes CDR1 ENHRY and CDR2 SYGVKD. The CDR3 sequence is 13 residues long. V lost 6 bases, J lost 0 bases, and 6 bases lay in between. The CDR3 reads CAIRGDSNQPQHF. DNA for the CDR3: TGTGCCATCAGGGGGGATAGCAATCAGCCCCAGCATTTT.

The chain is built from TRBV10-3 and TRBJ1-1; maybe TRBD1 (5 bases). Germline loops: CDR1 ENHRY, CDR2 SYGVKD. The CDR3 runs to 14 residues. V was pared by 10 bases and J by 5 bases, with 20 bases between. The CDR3 reads CATSGSLGTTEAFF. The CDR3 DNA is TGTGCCACTTCGGGGTCTCTGGGGACTACTGAAGCTTTCTTT.

The rearrangement uses TRBV5-1 and TRBJ1-3; D might be TRBD1 (6 bases). Germline-derived CDR1 and CDR2 are SGHRS and YFSETQ. V was shortened by 5 bases and J by 2 bases, with 17 bases between the two germline ends. The length of the CDR3 is 16 residues. The CDR3 DNA reads as TGCGCCAGCAGAATGGAGGCGGGGGCGCCTGGAAACACCATATATTTT. Its translation is CASRMEAGAPGNTIYF.

V usage is TRBV6-6 and J usage is TRBJ1-5; unclear D gene. Germline CDR1 is MNHNY and CDR2 is SVGAGI (reference sequence). This CDR3 region has 11 residues. Trimming pared 6 bases from V and 7 bases from J, leaving 7 bases between. The chain's CDR3 is CASSQQQPQHF. The CDR3, as DNA: TGTGCCAGCAGCCAACAACAGCCCCAGCATTTT.

Worth noting for this clone: The same CDR3 arises from other DNA sequences in this sample as well. The chain joins TRBV5-6 to TRBJ2-7, with D perhaps TRBD1 (5 bases). This CDR3 is 11 amino acids long. CDR1 SGHDT and CDR2 YYEEEE come from the germline V gene. The V and J ends lost 1 base and 6 bases respectively, with 5 bases between them. The CDR3 protein is CASSLRGEQYF. Written as DNA, the CDR3 is TGTGCCAGCAGCTTGAGGGGCGAGCAGTACTTC.

This rearrangement joins TRBV2 to TRBJ2-2, with 13 bases lining up with TRBD2. This CDR3 has 15 residues. Germline V gene data show CDR1 as SNHLY and CDR2 as FYNNEI. V lost 6 bases, J lost 7 bases, and 5 bases stayed unmatched. This CDR3 reads CASRGTSGDSGELFF. The CDR3 DNA reads TGTGCCAGCAGGGGGACTAGCGGGGATAGCGGGGAGCTGTTTTTT.

The chain employs TRBV6-5 and TRBJ2-5; D might be TRBD2 (6 bases). V lost 7 bases and J lost 5, with 17 bases in between. The CDR3 is made up of 14 amino acids. Germline lookup yields CDR1 MNHEY and CDR2 SVGAGI. The CDR3 DNA reads TGTGCCAGCAAAGAGGAGGGGTTACACGAGACCCAGTACTTC. Translation gives CASKEEGLHETQYF.

The chain joins TRBV13 to TRBJ1-2; D is ambiguous. Germline CDR1 reads PRHDT; CDR2 reads FYEKMQ (reference sequence). The V end was cut by 4 bases, the J end by 3 bases, with 15 bases between. CDR3 length: 15 amino acids. The DNA of the CDR3 is TGTGCCAGCAGCTCGGTCAGGTACAACCACTATGGCTACACCTTC. Encoded protein: CASSSVRYNHYGYTF.

V gene TRBV5-5 combines with J gene TRBJ2-7; tentatively, D is TRBD1 (6 bases). Germline V CDR1 and CDR2: SGHKS, YYEKEE (reference sequence). This CDR3 has 16 amino acids. Trimming took 4 bases from V and 1 from J, leaving 18 bases between them. The CDR3 sequence: CASSHLGTLQSYEQYF. The CDR3 region has the DNA TGTGCCAGCAGCCACCTAGGGACACTTCAGTCCTACGAGCAGTACTTC.

This rearrangement joins TRBV4-3 to TRBJ2-6; D not resolved. Trimming took off 1 base at V and 0 bases at J, with 4 bases between the two ends. The CDR3 consists of 15 residues. Germline-derived CDR1 and CDR2 are LGHNA and YSLEER. CDR3 in amino acids: CASSQASSGANVLTF. The CDR3 nucleotides read TGCGCCAGCAGCCAAGCGAGCTCTGGGGCCAACGTCCTGACTTTC.

The chain carries TRBV5-1 and TRBJ1-4; 7 nucleotides align to TRBD1. Germline CDR1 SGHRS, CDR2 YFSETQ. This CDR3 is 16 amino acids long. V shed 3 bases and J 3 bases; nucleotides not matched to a gene: 8. CDR3 region: CASSSSGRGANEKLFF. CDR3 nucleotides: TGCGCCAGCAGCTCGTCAGGCAGGGGGGCTAATGAAAAACTGTTTTTT.

The chain uses TRBV7-8 and TRBJ2-7; possible D gene TRBD1, 6 bases. V was clipped by 5 bases and J by 4 bases, with 12 bases between them. CDR3 length: 13 amino acids. Looked up from germline, CDR1 is SGHVS and CDR2 is FQNEAQ. The CDR3 is CASSQGPTYEQYF. CDR3 DNA sequence: TGTGCCAGCAGCCAGGGGCCCACTTACGAGCAGTACTTC.

This clone appeared once. Additional DNA sequences in this sample encode the identical CDR3. This sequence joins TRBV7-9 and TRBJ2-5; 7 bases fit TRBD1. Losses at the gene ends were 1 base for V and 2 bases for J; bases not matched to a gene: 4. CDR1 and CDR2 (germline): SEHNR, FQNEAQ (reference sequence). The CDR3 contains 15 residues. CDR3 DNA sequence: TGTGCCAGCAGCTTAGGAGACAGGGTACAAGAGACCCAGTACTTC. Translating it yields CASSLGDRVQETQYF.

Worth noting for this clone: Other DNA sequences in this specimen translate into the identical CDR3. The rearrangement uses TRBV5-1 and TRBJ2-7; the match to TRBD2 covers 10 bases. Trimming at V came to 5 bases and at J to 2 bases, leaving 1 base not matched to a gene. CDR3 size: 13 residues. Germline CDR1 SGHRS, CDR2 YFSETQ. In DNA, the CDR3 is TGCGCCAGCAGAACTAGCGGGACCTACGAGCAGTACTTC. Encoded protein: CASRTSGTYEQYF.